One and the same sample provided the 30 T cell receptor beta chains below, sequenced in a study of long-term antiretroviral therapy in people with HIV. The libraries were made with immunoSEQ v3.0 at survey level. Assay: immunoSEQ multiplex PCR; the TCRdb copy retains only in-frame clones and omits some. This table holds 25,000 to 35,000 clones, 75% to 90% found once. Sequencing used unsorted PBMCs, obtained 0.8 years before starting antiretroviral therapy. The receptors originated from a man aged 18-30 years with HIV.

V usage is TRBV19 and J usage is TRBJ1-1; maybe TRBD1 (6 bases). V lost 4 bases and J lost 5, with 14 bases in between. The germline V gene has CDR1 LNHDA and CDR2 SQIVND (reference sequence). The CDR3 runs to 14 residues. CDR3 coding DNA: TGTGCCAGTAGTAAGAGGGGGGGAAAAACTGAAGCTTTCTTT. The encoded protein is CASSKRGGKTEAFF.

CDR3 bases: TGTGCCAGCAGCCCGAGATTAGGGACCCCTTCTGACAGTAATGGCTACACCTTC. It specifies CASSPRLGTPSDSNGYTF. The chain carries TRBV7-9 and TRBJ1-2, with D maybe TRBD1 (5 bases). Germline CDR1 is SEHNR and CDR2 is FQNEAQ (reference sequence). This CDR3 has 18 residues. Trimming pared 5 bases from V and 6 bases from J, leaving 28 bases between.

Here the CDR3 DNA reads TGTGCCAGCAGCGTAGAGTTAGATACGCAGTATTTT. It encodes CASSVELDTQYF. The chain has TRBV9 and TRBJ2-3, with D uncertain. This CDR3 has 12 amino acids. Germline loops: CDR1 SGDLS, CDR2 YYNGEE. V gave up 0 bases and J gave up 5 bases, with 4 bases separating them. Full variable domain (outside the CDR3, taken from reference TRBV9 and TRBJ2-3): DSGVTQTPKHLITATGQRVTLRCSPRSGDLSVYWYQQSLDQGLQFLIQYYNGEERAKGNILERFSAQQFPDLHSELNLSSLELGDSALYFCASSVELDTQYFGPGTRLTVL.

The chain links TRBV11-2 to TRBJ2-7; D is unclear. CDR1 SGHAT and CDR2 FQNNGV come from the germline V gene. The length of the CDR3 is 13 residues. With 0 bases removed from V and 7 bases from J, the gap between germline ends came to 10 bases. The CDR3: CASSLDPKNEQYF. The CDR3 coding sequence is TGTGCCAGCAGCTTAGACCCTAAGAATGAGCAGTACTTC.

The chain carries TRBV2 and TRBJ2-5; D unresolved. Deletions cut 4 bases from V and 7 bases from J, with 13 bases between. This CDR3 is built from 13 residues. CDR1 is SNHLY, CDR2 FYNNEI, per germline. The CDR3 loop is CASSGGPIGTQYF. The CDR3 DNA reads as TGTGCCAGCAGTGGTGGGCCCATAGGGACCCAGTACTTC.

This chain uses TRBV6-6 with TRBJ1-1; D perhaps matches TRBD1 (5 bases). The CDR3 is 14 amino acids. V shed 6 bases and J shed 2 bases, with 13 bases lying between them. Germline lookup yields CDR1 MNHNY and CDR2 SVGAGI (reference sequence). Here the CDR3 DNA reads TGTGCCAGCAGACCCGGGGGGGGTAACACTGAAGCTTTCTTT. It translates to CASRPGGGNTEAFF.

J is TRBJ1-1 and V is TRBV6-5, with D perhaps matching TRBD1 (6 bases). The CDR3 runs 10 residues. Germline lookup yields CDR1 MNHEY and CDR2 SVGAGI. Trimming took 10 bases from V and 7 from J, leaving 10 bases between them. The DNA for the CDR3 is TGTGCCACTCAGGGGAGTGAAGCTTTCTTT. Translated, it gives CATQGSEAFF.

This chain uses TRBV14 with TRBJ2-2; no clear D. Trimming left V 1 base short and J 7 bases short, with 13 bases between. The CDR3 totals 15 residues. The germline V gene encodes CDR1 SGHDN and CDR2 FVKESK. CDR3 DNA sequence: TGTGCCAGCAGCCAAGTGGGTGAAGTGAACGGGGAGCTGTTTTTT. As protein: CASSQVGEVNGELFF.

The rearrangement uses TRBV7-9 and TRBJ2-1; 7 bases are a match to TRBD2. The CDR3 length is 13 residues. Germline V gene sequence: CDR1 SEHNR, CDR2 FQNEAQ (reference sequence). Trimming took 8 bases from V and 6 from J; bases not matched to a gene: 7. The CDR3 protein is CASRPGGFNEQFF. CDR3 bases: TGTGCCAGCCGTCCGGGGGGTTTCAATGAGCAGTTCTTC. Full variable domain (missing parts from reference TRBV7-9 and TRBJ2-1): DTGVSQNPRHKITKRGQNVTFRCDPISEHNRLYWYRQTLGQGPEFLTYFQNEAQLEKSRLLSDRFSAERPKGSFSTLEIQRTEQGDSAMYLCASRPGGFNEQFFGPGTRLTVL.

The chain carries TRBV4-3 and TRBJ2-3; 11 bases align to TRBD2. The CDR3 sequence is 17 residues long. J gave up 8 bases and V 0 bases, and 10 bases lay outside the gene matches. Germline V gene lookup returns CDR1 LGHNA and CDR2 YSLEER. CDR3 protein: CASSQDIAGGPLGTQYF. DNA of the CDR3: TGCGCCAGCAGCCAAGATATAGCGGGAGGGCCGTTGGGTACGCAGTATTTT.

The chain is built from TRBV15 and TRBJ2-1; weak D call: TRBD2 (6 bases). The CDR3 has 16 residues. Trimming shortened V by 1 base and J by 5 bases, and 15 bases separated the two germline ends. Per the germline V gene, CDR1 is LNHNV and CDR2 is YYDKDF (reference sequence). The chain's CDR3 is CATSRGRGRGNNEQFF. CDR3 nucleotide sequence: TGTGCCACCAGCAGAGGAAGAGGACGGGGGAACAATGAGCAGTTCTTC.

The V call is TRBV4-3, the J call TRBJ1-2, with 7 positions matching TRBD1. Germline V gene lookup returns CDR1 LGHNA and CDR2 YSLEER. The CDR3 is 15 amino acids. V trimming: 0 bases; J trimming: 5 bases; junction bases outside the gene matches: 6. The CDR3 nucleotides read TGCGCCAGCAGCCAAGAGAGGATACAGGGGTATGGCTACACCTTC. It codes for CASSQERIQGYGYTF.

The V gene is TRBV9, the J gene TRBJ2-5; D perhaps matches TRBD2 (6 bases). Trimming shortened V by 0 bases and J by 5 bases, and 17 bases separated the two germline ends. The V gene's germline CDR1 is SGDLS and CDR2 YYNGEE. The CDR3 covers 16 residues. CDR3 in amino acids: CASSVVGSGLGETQYF. In nucleotides, the CDR3 is TGTGCCAGCAGCGTAGTGGGTAGCGGCTTAGGGGAGACCCAGTACTTC.

The chain is built from TRBV9 and TRBJ2-3; 11 bases agree with TRBD2. The CDR3 loop spans 16 amino acids. The germline V gene encodes CDR1 SGDLS and CDR2 YYNGEE. Losses at the gene ends were 3 bases for V and 2 bases for J; bases not matched to a gene: 5. The CDR3: CASSALLAGATDTQYF. The CDR3 DNA sequence: TGTGCCAGCAGCGCTTTACTAGCGGGGGCCACAGATACGCAGTATTTT.

The V and J genes are TRBV27 and TRBJ2-1; 9 bases fit TRBD1. Germline V lookup: CDR1 MNHEY, CDR2 SMNVEV (reference sequence). V lost 3 bases and J lost 9; bases outside the gene matches: 12. The CDR3 has 16 residues. The CDR3 here is CASSLTGGATVAEQFF. Written as DNA, the CDR3 is TGTGCCAGCAGTTTGACAGGGGGGGCTACAGTGGCTGAGCAGTTCTTC.

This chain connects TRBV6-5 to TRBJ2-7; D perhaps matches TRBD2 (5 bases). The CDR3 extends over 14 amino acids. Germline V gives CDR1 MNHEY, CDR2 SVGAGI. Trimming removed 0 bases from V and 3 bases from J, with 9 bases in between. This CDR3 reads CASSYSRAGYEQYF. CDR3 bases: TGTGCCAGCAGTTACTCGAGGGCGGGCTACGAGCAGTACTTC.

V is TRBV14 and J is TRBJ1-4; unclear D gene. This CDR3 is 16 amino acids long. V lost 1 base and J lost 0, with 9 bases in between. Germline assignment: CDR1 SGHDN and CDR2 FVKESK. CDR3 nucleotide sequence: TGTGCCAGCAGCCAAGGACACCCGTCAACTAATGAAAAACTGTTTTTT. Protein product: CASSQGHPSTNEKLFF.

The rearrangement uses TRBV5-4 and TRBJ1-3, with 8 nucleotides matching TRBD1. The V gene's germline CDR1 is SGHNT and CDR2 YYREEE (reference sequence). Trimming at V came to 4 bases and at J to 5 bases, leaving 2 bases not matched to a gene. This CDR3 is 13 amino acids long. The CDR3 is CASSGQGRNTIYF. Here the CDR3 DNA reads TGTGCCAGCAGCGGACAGGGTAGAAACACCATATATTTT.

The V gene is TRBV2, the J gene TRBJ2-3; TRBD2 might be the D (6 bases). V shed 9 bases and J shed 6 bases, with 34 bases lying between them. This CDR3 comprises 19 residues. Germline CDR1 and CDR2: SNHLY and FYNNEI. CDR3 region: CARRGVIAGEAELLDTQYF. CDR3 bases: TGTGCCAGGCGGGGAGTAATTGCTGGTGAGGCTGAGCTGCTGGATACGCAGTATTTT.

The V gene is TRBV19, the J gene TRBJ2-5; D is uncertain. This CDR3 is built from 13 residues. Germline values: CDR1 LNHDA, CDR2 SQIVND (reference sequence). V lost 3 bases, J lost 2 bases, and 7 bases lay in between. The CDR3, as DNA: TGTGCCAGTAGTATCGCACAGCAAGAGACCCAGTACTTC. It encodes CASSIAQQETQYF.

The genes are TRBV7-6 and TRBJ1-2; the D is unclear. The CDR3 has 13 amino acids. Germline values: CDR1 SGHVS, CDR2 FNYEAQ. Trimming took off 5 bases at V and 8 bases at J, with 15 bases between the two ends. The CDR3 spells CASSERGGSGYTF. DNA for the CDR3: TGTGCCAGCAGCGAACGAGGCGGGAGCGGCTACACCTTC.

The chain couples TRBV30 to TRBJ1-2, with D hard to call. V was clipped by 0 bases and J by 7 bases, with 15 bases between them. Per the germline V gene, CDR1 is GTSNPN and CDR2 is SVGIG (reference sequence). This CDR3 has 14 residues. CDR3 loop: CAWSVLSGSGGYTF. The CDR3 region has the DNA TGTGCCTGGAGTGTACTTTCTGGGTCAGGTGGCTACACCTTC.

The chain recombines TRBV4-1 with TRBJ1-4, with TRBD1 matching 7 bases. V was pared by 3 bases and J by 8 bases, with 9 bases of the junction left unmatched. This CDR3 contains 15 residues. Germline-derived CDR1 and CDR2 are MGHRA and YSYEKL. In nucleotides, the CDR3 is TGCGCCAGCAGCCAGTTTGACAGGGAGGGAGAAAAACTGTTTTTT. It codes for CASSQFDREGEKLFF.

The J gene is TRBJ2-2, the V gene TRBV6-1; D might be TRBD1 (6 bases). Trimming left V 2 bases short and J 3 bases short, with 19 bases between. CDR3 size: 18 residues. Per germline, CDR1 MNHNS and CDR2 SASEGT. CDR3 sequence reads: CASSETLSQGPDTGELFF. As DNA, the CDR3 is TGTGCCAGCAGTGAAACCCTCTCACAGGGACCGGACACCGGGGAGCTGTTTTTT.

The chain links TRBV6-5 to TRBJ2-7, with D unresolved. Germline V gives CDR1 MNHEY, CDR2 SVGAGI. The CDR3 spans 15 residues. The V end was cut by 0 bases, the J end by 2 bases, with 11 bases between. CDR3 protein: CASSYSRLLPYEQYF. The DNA of the CDR3 is TGTGCCAGCAGTTACTCTAGGCTTCTCCCCTACGAGCAGTACTTC.

The sample holds one count of this clone. The gene calls are TRBV7-9 and TRBJ2-1; D unclear. Per germline, CDR1 SEHNR and CDR2 FQNEAQ (reference sequence). With 5 bases removed from V and 1 base from J, the gap between germline ends came to 12 bases. The CDR3 consists of 15 residues. The CDR3, as DNA: TGTGCCAGCAGCCCAACGGAGATTTCCTACAATGAGCAGTTCTTC. It encodes CASSPTEISYNEQFF. The full variable domain, with the rest looked up from reference TRBV7-9 and TRBJ2-1, is DTGVSQNPRHKITKRGQNVTFRCDPISEHNRLYWYRQTLGQGPEFLTYFQNEAQLEKSRLLSDRFSAERPKGSFSTLEIQRTEQGDSAMYLCASSPTEISYNEQFFGPGTRLTVL.

The chain links TRBV4-3 to TRBJ2-3, with D tentatively TRBD1 or TRBD2 (5 bases each). The CDR3 extends over 17 amino acids. V was cut by 0 bases and J by 1 base, with 14 bases left in between. Looked up from germline, CDR1 is LGHNA and CDR2 is YSLEER. The CDR3 loop reads CASSQEQYGTGTDTQYF. The CDR3 DNA follows: TGCGCCAGCAGCCAAGAACAGTACGGGACGGGCACAGATACGCAGTATTTT.

This chain joins TRBV4-1 and TRBJ1-3; D is unresolved. CDR3 length: 19 amino acids. CDR1 is MGHRA and CDR2 is YSYEKL in the germline V gene. The V end was cut by 0 bases, the J end by 2 bases, with 20 bases between. DNA for the CDR3: TGCGCCAGCAGCCAAGATTACCAGCGAGACGCTTCCCCTGGAAACACCATATATTTT. It yields the protein CASSQDYQRDASPGNTIYF.

The V call is TRBV10-3, the J call TRBJ2-4; D is unresolved. V lost 2 bases, J lost 7 bases, and 9 bases lay in between. The CDR3 has 13 amino acids. Germline CDR1 and CDR2: ENHRY and SYGVKD. The CDR3 sequence is CAISEGQSNIQYF. In DNA form, the CDR3 reads TGTGCCATCAGTGAGGGGCAAAGCAACATTCAGTACTTC.

This chain joins TRBV2 and TRBJ1-1; D is undetermined. CDR3 size: 11 residues. V gave up 6 bases and J gave up 6 bases, with 8 bases separating them. Per germline, CDR1 SNHLY and CDR2 FYNNEI. CDR3 nucleotide sequence: TGTGCCAGCAGCGGGCACGCTGAAGCTTTCTTT. This gives the protein CASSGHAEAFF. The full variable domain, rest sourced from reference TRBV2 and TRBJ1-1, is EPEVTQTPSHQVTQMGQEVILRCVPISNHLYFYWYRQILGQKVEFLVSFYNNEISEKSEIFDDQFSVERPDGSNFTLKIRSTKLEDSAMYFCASSGHAEAFFGQGTRLTVV.